This T cell receptor beta chain is from a study of cytomegalovirus exposure and HLA in healthy donors. Germline values: CDR1 SEHNR, CDR2 FQNEAQ (reference sequence). The germline V and J ends were trimmed by 11 bases and 5 bases, with 13 bases remaining between them. The CDR3 has 13 residues. As to this clone: Its antigen remains unknown.

Overall study findings and caveats: What a later analysis reportedly showed was that an Asian-associated ancestry cluster had fewer N-insertions than the approximately 700-donor mean. Judged likely to be a sequencing artifact was a cluster of highly shared sequence variants. Cytomegalovirus status was reportedly diagnosed by the classifier with high sensitivity and specificity. There were several of the most significant clusters that appeared linked to common viral pathogens in a later analysis.

13 Jbeta primers and 60 Vbeta primers were used for the PCR. TCRdb's table, derived via immunoSEQ multiplex PCR, lists solely in-frame clones and lacks some. The sample records over 85,000 clones, over 60% being singletons. Sequencing was performed on PBMCs. This clonotype originated in a man aged 25-45 years in good health and CMV-seropositive. The chain employs TRBV7-9 and TRBJ1-6, with D maybe TRBD1 (6 bases). The CDR3 spells CASTGYDNSPLHF. The CDR3 region has the DNA TGTGCCTCAACAGGGTACGATAATTCACCCCTCCACTTT.